The 25 T cell receptor beta chains in this list originate from one sample, sequenced in a study of cytomegalovirus exposure and HLA in healthy donors. The PCR was carried out with 60 Vbeta primers and 13 Jbeta primers. Measured with immunoSEQ multiplex PCR; TCRdb has only the in-frame clones, and not every one. The sample contains about 130,000 clones, roughly three quarters of which appear only once. The sample comprised PBMCs. The origin of the receptors is a woman aged 40-49 years in good health and CMV-seronegative.

The chain joins TRBV2 to TRBJ2-5; a possible D gene is TRBD2 (6 bases). The J call may be faulty, since TRBJ2-7 better matches the DNA end. Germline V gene sequence: CDR1 SNHLY, CDR2 FYNNEI. CDR3 length equals 12 residues. The CDR3 DNA is TGTGCCAGCAGCGGGAGTTTCTACGAGCAGTACTTC. It yields the protein CASSGSFYEQYF.

The gene calls are TRBV19 and TRBJ2-1, with 16 nucleotides matching TRBD2. V shed 3 bases, J shed 10 bases, and the junction held 0 bases outside the gene matches. The germline CDR1 and CDR2 sequences are LNHDA and SQIVND (reference sequence). The CDR3 is 14 amino acids. DNA of the CDR3: TGTGCCAGTAGTATGGGACTAGCGGGAGGGGAGCAGTTCTTC. Residues: CASSMGLAGGEQFF.

The sample holds a few counts of this clone. Additional DNA sequences in this sample encode the identical CDR3. The gene calls are TRBV9 and TRBJ2-3, with D tentatively TRBD2 (6 bases). The V and J ends lost 2 bases and 2 bases respectively, with 9 bases between them. In germline, CDR1 is SGDLS, CDR2 YYNGEE. This CDR3 is built from 14 residues. The CDR3 DNA reads TGTGCCAGCAGCGTGCGGGGTACCACAGATACGCAGTATTTT. Translating gives CASSVRGTTDTQYF.

The rearrangement joins TRBV7-3 to TRBJ2-2, with 8 bases fitting TRBD1. The V and J ends lost 4 bases and 3 bases, in that order; junction bases with no gene match: 7. The CDR3 has 16 residues. Germline CDR1 SGHTA, CDR2 FQGTGA. Written as DNA, the CDR3 is TGTGCCAGCAGCTATAGCGGACAGGGAGACACCGGGGAGCTGTTTTTT. Its translation: CASSYSGQGDTGELFF.

The J gene is TRBJ2-7, the V gene TRBV5-6; D is possibly TRBD1 (5 bases). Germline V gene sequence: CDR1 SGHDT, CDR2 YYEEEE. V shed 3 bases and J shed 3 bases, with 13 bases lying between them. The CDR3 sequence is 14 residues long. CDR3 in amino acids: CASSSRNRFYEQYF. In DNA, the CDR3 is TGTGCCAGCAGCTCTCGGAACAGGTTCTACGAGCAGTACTTC.

The rearrangement uses TRBV5-1 and TRBJ2-7; 7 bases match TRBD2. J gave up 4 bases and V 4 bases, and 2 bases lay outside the gene matches. Germline-derived CDR1 and CDR2 are SGHRS and YFSETQ. The CDR3 has 12 amino acids. The CDR3 is CASSTGGYEQYF. Here the CDR3 DNA reads TGCGCCAGCAGCACGGGGGGATACGAGCAGTACTTC.

The chain couples TRBV30 to TRBJ1-2; D is uncertain. The CDR3 has 14 residues. Trimming removed 0 bases at V and 0 bases at J, with 8 bases between. CDR1 is GTSNPN and CDR2 is SVGIG in the germline V gene (reference sequence). The CDR3 nucleotides are TGTGCCTGGAGTGTAGGCAGGACTAACTATGGCTACACCTTC. Translation: CAWSVGRTNYGYTF.

In nucleotides, the CDR3 is TGTGCCAGCAGCTTTTCTGACGGGTTCGGAAAACTGTTTTTT. It specifies CASSFSDGFGKLFF. This chain uses TRBV5-5 with TRBJ1-4; D remains unclear. Trimming took 2 bases from V and 10 from J, leaving 15 bases between them. This CDR3 is 14 amino acids long. Germline CDR1 SGHKS, CDR2 YYEKEE (reference sequence).

V gene TRBV9 combines with J gene TRBJ2-1; D is unclear. There are 13 residues in the CDR3. CDR1 is SGDLS and CDR2 is YYNGEE in the germline V gene. V shed 0 bases and J shed 7 bases, with 8 bases lying between them. In nucleotides, the CDR3 is TGTGCCAGCAGCGTAGCTCCCGGGAATGAGCAGTTCTTC. It encodes CASSVAPGNEQFF.

This clone was observed a handful of times. This chain connects TRBV11-1 to TRBJ2-1; D might be TRBD2 (6 bases). This CDR3 comprises 13 residues. Trimming stripped 4 bases from V and 3 bases from J, with 7 bases between. Germline assignment: CDR1 SGHAT and CDR2 FQDESV (reference sequence). In DNA form, the CDR3 reads TGTGCCAGCAGCTCGGGACTCTACAATGAGCAGTTCTTC. Its protein product is CASSSGLYNEQFF.

Written as DNA, the CDR3 is TGTGCCAGCAGTGACTCCGGGACAGGGGGTTTCGAGCAGTTCTTC. The encoded protein is CASSDSGTGGFEQFF. The chain employs TRBV6-4 and TRBJ2-1; 11 nucleotides agree with TRBD1. Germline assignment: CDR1 MRHNA and CDR2 SNTAGT. The CDR3 is 15 residues long. The junction had 5 bases not matched to a gene; V was cut back by 0 bases and J by 10 bases.

This sequence joins TRBV7-9 and TRBJ2-1; 8 positions match TRBD2. CDR3 size: 18 residues. The trim removed 1 base at V and 1 base at J, leaving 9 bases unmatched. Germline V CDR1 and CDR2: SEHNR, FQNEAQ (reference sequence). CDR3 region: CASSLGAGGRKSYNEQFF. The CDR3 coding sequence is TGTGCCAGCAGCTTAGGAGCGGGCGGGAGGAAATCCTACAATGAGCAGTTCTTC.

A remark on this clone: The same CDR3 also results from other DNA sequences found in this sample. The J gene is TRBJ2-3, the V gene TRBV11-3; 9 nucleotides align to TRBD1. Germline lookup yields CDR1 SGHNT and CDR2 YENEEA. The CDR3 has 13 residues. Germline trimming cut 4 bases from V and 7 bases from J; bases unmatched to any gene: 3. CDR3 residues: CASSSDRGNTQYF. The CDR3 DNA reads as TGTGCCAGCAGCTCGGACAGGGGAAATACGCAGTATTTT.

A few counts support this clone. This chain uses TRBV28 with TRBJ2-7, with 8 bases that match TRBD2. Trimming took 5 bases from V and 0 from J; bases not matched to a gene: 3. The CDR3 length is 14 residues. CDR1 is MDHEN and CDR2 is SYDVKM in the germline V gene. The CDR3 DNA is TGTGCCAGCAGTCGGGGGGGGAGCTCCTACGAGCAGTACTTC. It translates to CASSRGGSSYEQYF.

J is TRBJ2-5 and V is TRBV28; 10 bases fit TRBD1. The end of the DNA fits TRBJ2-7 better, so the J call may be wrong. The germline V gene has CDR1 MDHEN and CDR2 SYDVKM. The CDR3 spans 18 residues. The CDR3 region is CASSLPGGLGQGSYEQYF. CDR3 coding DNA: TGTGCCAGCAGTTTGCCTGGGGGGTTGGGACAGGGGTCCTACGAGCAGTACTTC.

This clone was seen a handful of times. The chain is built from TRBV5-4 and TRBJ2-3, with 9 bases fitting TRBD1. Trimming cost V 0 bases and J 9 bases; bases outside gene matches: 5. The length of the CDR3 is 14 residues. Germline CDR1 reads SGHNT; CDR2 reads YYREEE (reference sequence). As DNA, the CDR3 is TGTGCCAGCAGCTTGGAACAGGGGGCACGGACGCAGTATTTT. Its protein product is CASSLEQGARTQYF.

This clone was recorded a few times. In DNA form, the CDR3 reads TGTGCCTGGAGCTATTTGGGGGCCTCTGGAAACACCATATATTTT. Protein sequence: CAWSYLGASGNTIYF. This chain connects TRBV30 to TRBJ1-3, with D maybe TRBD1 (6 bases). This CDR3 is 15 amino acids long. From germline, CDR1 is GTSNPN and CDR2 SVGIG (reference sequence). Trimming shortened V by 3 bases and J by 0 bases, and 12 bases separated the two germline ends.

This chain uses TRBV18 with TRBJ2-5; 7 positions match TRBD1. Germline V gene data show CDR1 as KGHSH and CDR2 as LQKENI. The CDR3 has 12 residues. V gave up 2 bases and J gave up 11 bases; unmatched junction bases: 5. The CDR3 region is CASSPDRAEQYF. Written as DNA, the CDR3 is TGTGCCAGCTCACCAGACAGGGCAGAGCAGTACTTC.

The chain carries TRBV6-5 and TRBJ1-1; D not resolved. V lost 0 bases and J 4 bases, leaving 9 bases between the germline ends. This CDR3 contains 14 residues. Germline V gene sequence: CDR1 MNHEY, CDR2 SVGAGI. The CDR3 bases are TGTGCCAGCAGTTACTCAGACTTTAGCACTGAAGCTTTCTTT. Translating it yields CASSYSDFSTEAFF.

In DNA, the CDR3 is TGTGCCAGCAGCGTTGGGACTAGCGGGGGGGCAGGAACCGGGGAGCTGTTTTTT. Residues: CASSVGTSGGAGTGELFF. The V gene is TRBV9, the J gene TRBJ2-2, with TRBD2 matching 16 bases. Germline loops: CDR1 SGDLS, CDR2 YYNGEE. Trimming at V came to 2 bases and at J to 5 bases, leaving 6 bases not matched to a gene. CDR3 length: 18 amino acids.

V is TRBV18 and J is TRBJ1-2, with D possibly being TRBD1 (6 bases). The V gene lost 1 base and the J gene lost 6 bases, with 15 bases spanning the gap. Germline V CDR1 and CDR2: KGHSH, LQKENI. The CDR3 consists of 15 residues. CDR3 sequence reads: CASSPHEGVSDGYTF. CDR3 DNA: TGTGCCAGCTCACCACATGAGGGGGTGTCGGATGGCTACACCTTC.

The rearrangement joins TRBV5-1 to TRBJ2-1; 7 nucleotides align to TRBD1. The V and J ends lost 6 bases and 3 bases, in that order; junction bases with no gene match: 6. CDR1 and CDR2 (germline): SGHRS, YFSETQ. This CDR3 has 14 residues. The CDR3 is CASTETGLYNEQFF. The CDR3 nucleotides read TGCGCCAGCACTGAGACAGGGCTCTACAATGAGCAGTTCTTC. Combining the CDR3 with reference TRBV5-1 and TRBJ2-1 gives the whole variable domain KAGVTQTPRYLIKTRGQQVTLSCSPISGHRSVSWYQQTPGQGLQFLFEYFSETQRNKGNFPGRFSGRQFSNSRSEMNVSTLELGDSALYLCASTETGLYNEQFFGPGTRLTVL.

The chain employs TRBV7-8 and TRBJ2-2; weak D call: TRBD2 (5 bases). V was shortened by 1 base and J by 7 bases, with 10 bases between the two germline ends. Germline V gene data show CDR1 as SGHVS and CDR2 as FQNEAQ. This CDR3 has 14 amino acids. In DNA form, the CDR3 reads TGTGCCAGCAGCTTAGTCAGGAGCGGCGGGGAGCTGTTTTTT. It is translated as CASSLVRSGGELFF.

V gene TRBV6-1 combines with J gene TRBJ2-7; 9 positions match TRBD1. The J segment lost 2 bases and the V segment lost 3 bases, leaving 5 bases of the junction unmatched. Germline-derived CDR1 and CDR2 are MNHNS and SASEGT. The CDR3 runs to 15 residues. As DNA, the CDR3 is TGTGCCAGCAGTGAGGGACAGGGTCAGACCTACGAGCAGTACTTC. Its protein product is CASSEGQGQTYEQYF.

V gene TRBV10-1 combines with J gene TRBJ2-3; perhaps TRBD2 as D (6 bases). V shed 0 bases and J shed 8 bases, with 15 bases lying between them. The CDR3 length is 15 residues. The germline V gene has CDR1 WNHNN and CDR2 SYGVQD (reference sequence). The CDR3 nucleotides read TGCGCCAGCAGTGAGTCGGTGCAGGTCGGGGGTACGCAGTATTTT. The encoded protein is CASSESVQVGGTQYF.